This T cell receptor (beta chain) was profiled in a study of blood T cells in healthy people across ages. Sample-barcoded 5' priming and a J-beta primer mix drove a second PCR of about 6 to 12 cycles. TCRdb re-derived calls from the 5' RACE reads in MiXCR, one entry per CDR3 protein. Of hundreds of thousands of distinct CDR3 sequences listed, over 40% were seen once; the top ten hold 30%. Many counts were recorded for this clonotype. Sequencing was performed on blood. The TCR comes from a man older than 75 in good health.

DNA for the CDR3: TGTGCCAGCAGCCGCCCGGGACAGCCTCCGTATAGCAATCAGCCCCAGCATTTT. This sequence encodes CASSRPGQPPYSNQPQHF. This sequence joins TRBV6-2 or TRBV6-3 and TRBJ1-5; TRBD1 matches at 7 bases. The length of the CDR3 is 18 residues. Germline values: CDR1 MNHEY, CDR2 SVGEGT. Trimming cost V 6 bases and J 0 bases; bases outside gene matches: 14.